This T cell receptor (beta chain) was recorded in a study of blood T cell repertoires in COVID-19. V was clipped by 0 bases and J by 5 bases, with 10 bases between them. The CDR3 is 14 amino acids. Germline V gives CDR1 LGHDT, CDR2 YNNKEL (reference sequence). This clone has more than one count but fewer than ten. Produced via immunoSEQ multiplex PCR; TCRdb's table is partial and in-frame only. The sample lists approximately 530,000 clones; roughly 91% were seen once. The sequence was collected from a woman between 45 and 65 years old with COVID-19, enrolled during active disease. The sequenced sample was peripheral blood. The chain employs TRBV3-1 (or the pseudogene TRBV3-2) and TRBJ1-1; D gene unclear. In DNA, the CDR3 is TGTGCCAGCAGCCAAGATCCTCCGGGGACTGAAGCTTTCTTT. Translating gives CASSQDPPGTEAFF.